These 14 T cell receptor beta chains were all obtained from the same sample, sequenced in a study of blood T cell repertoires in COVID-19. Libraries were prepared by immunoSEQ multiplex PCR; TCRdb keeps only in-frame clonotypes and omits some of them. Here the sample spans about 32,000 clones, approximately 86% being singletons. Sequencing was carried out using peripheral blood. All receptors derive from a woman aged 80 or older with active or convalescent COVID-19.

DNA of the CDR3: TGCGCCAGCAGCCCTCCGGGACAGGGAGGTGAAAAACTGTTTTTT. It encodes CASSPPGQGGEKLFF. The chain employs TRBV4-1 and TRBJ1-4, with TRBD1 matching over 9 bases. Trimming removed 4 bases from V and 7 bases from J; junction bases left unmatched: 7. The CDR3 is 15 amino acids. The germline V gene encodes CDR1 MGHRA and CDR2 YSYEKL.

This rearrangement joins TRBV15 to TRBJ1-1, with TRBD1 as a possible D gene (5 bases). Per the germline V gene, CDR1 is LNHNV and CDR2 is YYDKDF (reference sequence). The CDR3 has 14 amino acids. Trimming removed 8 bases from V and 5 bases from J, with 18 bases in between. CDR3 coding DNA: TGTGCCACCGTTTTCGGGGGACGAGAAACTGAAGCTTTCTTT. This gives the protein CATVFGGRETEAFF.

The chain has TRBV5-1 and TRBJ2-2, with a possible D match to TRBD2 (6 bases). The germline V gene has CDR1 SGHRS and CDR2 YFSETQ. The V and J ends lost 1 base and 0 bases respectively, with 10 bases between them. The CDR3 runs to 16 residues. CDR3 protein: CASSLTGVANTGELFF. The CDR3, as DNA: TGCGCCAGCAGCTTGACGGGAGTCGCGAACACCGGGGAGCTGTTTTTT.

CDR3 in amino acids: CASSYSGGGTEAFF. The CDR3 nucleotides read TGTGCCAGCAGTTACAGCGGGGGAGGGACTGAAGCTTTCTTT. The J gene is TRBJ1-1, the V gene TRBV6-2 or TRBV6-3, with D perhaps matching TRBD1 (5 bases). Germline CDR1 is MNHEY and CDR2 is SVGEGT. The germline V and J ends were trimmed by 2 bases and 5 bases, with 12 bases remaining between them. The CDR3 has 14 amino acids.

This clone has only a few counts. The rearrangement links TRBV7-9 to TRBJ1-1; TRBD1 might be the D (6 bases). Trimming cost V 1 base and J 1 base, with 13 bases left between them. In germline, CDR1 is SEHNR, CDR2 FQNEAQ (reference sequence). This CDR3 is 16 amino acids long. The CDR3 is CASSLGRGQPNTEAFF. As DNA, the CDR3 is TGTGCCAGCAGCTTAGGAAGGGGACAACCGAACACTGAAGCTTTCTTT.

The V gene is TRBV20-1, the J gene TRBJ1-4; 7 nucleotides match TRBD1. The V segment lost 3 bases and the J segment 7 bases; nucleotides outside the gene matches: 5. This CDR3 has 13 residues. The germline V gene encodes CDR1 DFQATT and CDR2 SNEGSKA (reference sequence). DNA of the CDR3: TGCAGTGCTAGTCGGGCAGGGGGTGAAAAACTGTTTTTT. The encoded protein is CSASRAGGEKLFF.

The V gene is TRBV7-6, the J gene TRBJ2-1, with D perhaps TRBD2 (5 bases). Trimming shortened V by 1 base and J by 2 bases, and 12 bases separated the two germline ends. The germline V gene has CDR1 SGHVS and CDR2 FNYEAQ. The CDR3 has 16 amino acids. CDR3 nucleotide sequence: TGTGCCAGCAGCTTAGATTTGGGGAGTCCCTACAATGAGCAGTTCTTC. Translating gives CASSLDLGSPYNEQFF.

The CDR3 bases are TGTGCCAGCAGTCCCGGACAGTGGACTAGCGGGGGAGAGACCCAGTACTTC. This codes for CASSPGQWTSGGETQYF. The rearrangement links TRBV6-6 to TRBJ2-5; TRBD2 matches 13 bases. CDR1 is MNHNY and CDR2 is SVGAGI in the germline V gene (reference sequence). There are 17 residues in the CDR3. With V trimmed by 5 bases and J by 4 bases, 10 bases remained unmatched.

This clone was counted a single time. CDR3 region: CASSHGTGGNTEAFF. DNA for the CDR3: TGTGCCAGCAGCCATGGGACAGGGGGAAACACTGAAGCTTTCTTT. The rearrangement links TRBV3-1 (or the pseudogene TRBV3-2) to TRBJ1-1, with 11 bases lining up with TRBD1. CDR3 length: 15 residues. Per the germline V gene, CDR1 is LGHDT and CDR2 is YNNKEL (reference sequence). Trimming took 3 bases from V and 2 from J; bases not matched to a gene: 2.

V is TRBV7-6 and J is TRBJ2-2; unclear D gene. The CDR3 has 15 amino acids. Germline lookup yields CDR1 SGHVS and CDR2 FNYEAQ. Between the trimmed V and J ends, which lost 0 bases and 5 bases, there was a span of 10 bases. The CDR3 coding sequence is TGTGCCAGCAGCTTAGCGCAACCGGGTACCGGGGAGCTGTTTTTT. Translated, it gives CASSLAQPGTGELFF.

The CDR3, as DNA: TGTGCCAGCAGTGAAAGTGAGGCATCTGGAAACACCATATATTTT. Translating it yields CASSESEASGNTIYF. The chain employs TRBV2 and TRBJ1-3, with unresolved D. The length of the CDR3 is 15 residues. The V end was cut by 2 bases, the J end by 1 base, with 9 bases between. Germline CDR1 is SNHLY and CDR2 is FYNNEI.

This chain links TRBV12-3 or TRBV12-4 with TRBJ1-5; weak D call: TRBD1 (5 bases). V lost 3 bases and J lost 9, with 9 bases in between. CDR3 length equals 12 residues. The DNA for the CDR3 is TGTGCCAGCAGTTTGGGTCAGGGGCCCCAGCATTTT. Its translation is CASSLGQGPQHF.

The chain joins TRBV14 to TRBJ2-5; no clear D. The CDR3 loop spans 16 amino acids. V lost 0 bases and J lost 0, with 11 bases in between. CDR1 is SGHDN, CDR2 FVKESK, per germline. The CDR3 loop reads CASSQERGSYQETQYF. CDR3 coding DNA: TGTGCCAGCAGCCAAGAAAGAGGCAGCTACCAAGAGACCCAGTACTTC. Filled out from reference TRBV14 and TRBJ2-5, the complete variable domain reads EAGVTQFPSHSVIEKGQTVTLRCDPISGHDNLYWYRRVMGKEIKFLLHFVKESKQDESGMPNNRFLAERTGGTYSTLKVQPAELEDSGVYFCASSQERGSYQETQYFGPGTRLLVL.

The chain links TRBV30 to TRBJ1-2; TRBD1 matches 7 bases. V lost 0 bases, J lost 4 bases, and 2 bases stayed unmatched. The CDR3 extends over 13 amino acids. Germline values: CDR1 GTSNPN, CDR2 SVGIG (reference sequence). CDR3 protein: CAWSVTGFYGYTF. The CDR3 region has the DNA TGTGCCTGGAGTGTGACAGGGTTCTATGGCTACACCTTC.